This T cell receptor beta chain was sequenced for a study of Graves' ophthalmopathy and Graves' hyperthyroidism (dated by TCRdb to about 2018). Describing the broader study: Hyperthyroidism was considered stable if no progression to ophthalmopathy occurred within 18 months of follow-up. The study used signatures of the TCR beta repertoire to tell Graves' ophthalmopathy apart from Graves' hyperthyroidism and to predict which patients would progress to ophthalmopathy. In total, some 130 blood samples were TCR-sequenced: under 45 ophthalmopathy, some 80 hyperthyroidism and roughly 17 hyperthyroidism-to-ophthalmopathy patients. A discovery set of more than 90 patients (more than 40 ophthalmopathy, approximately 58 stable hyperthyroidism) was enrolled to explore V-J signatures distinguishing ophthalmopathy from hyperthyroidism. The independent validation cohort included about 19 hyperthyroidism patients plus 17 patients who later progressed from hyperthyroidism to ophthalmopathy. T-cell repertoires of thyroid tissue and blood were compared in a handful of hyperthyroidism patients. Following sample collection, hyperthyroidism patients were given methimazole at a starting dose of 30 mg daily, and ophthalmopathy patients were given high-dose intravenous methylprednisolone.

Points on this clonotype: Its antigen is not yet known. Nothing much larger sits one base from this clone, and base qualities are not available.

From a lookup of the germline V gene, CDR1 and CDR2 are MNHNS and SASEGT. V has 5 bases trimmed and J has 1 base trimmed; junction bases matching no gene number 7. Measured from the cysteine to the phenylalanine, the CDR3 is 16 residues long. The kept DNA is CDR3 alone, 48 bases in frame from the first base. TCR beta CDR3 regions were amplified from RNA transcripts for repertoire sequencing. HTBI primers and the Qiagen OneStep RT-PCR kit were used in a first-round RT-PCR, which was followed by a second-round multiplex PCR, size selection and purification. Libraries were sequenced on an Illumina HiSeq2000 using paired-end 100 bp reads. As for the authors' bioinformatics: SOAPnuke was used to process the reads, throwing out any read that had adapters, had uncalled bases, had a mean Phred below 15, or lacked an exact constant-primer or identifier match. COPE v1.2.5 was used to merge high-quality paired reads. Each unique nucleotide sequence was defined as a clonotype, and clonotypes were aligned to IMGT TRB V, D and J references with MiTCR v1.1. Only V-J combinations with frequency above 0.0001 were analysed, covering around 99% of repertoires. A TCR clonal expansion and chaos score per V-J combination was defined as the ratio of F50 clonal expansion to chaos observed in the TCRdist matrix. Welch's t-statistics and random forest were used to reduce the features to around 13 V-J combinations, which were then used as input to a naive Bayes classifier. The Morisita-Horn index was used to measure how similar the thyroid and blood repertoires were. The public reads were reprocessed in TCRdb via fastp at Q25 and MiXCR, keeping in-frame beta chains. Entries that share a CDR3 protein sequence are merged under the most common genes and DNA. The V and J calls follow TCRdb's processing rather than the paper's. The sample table lists about 1.2 million distinct CDR3 sequences, about 38% of them with a count of one. The leading ten clones occupy 11% of the sample.

Hyperthyroidism patients were newly diagnosed, with disease duration under 2 months, and aged 18 to 65 years. Patients with other autoimmune diseases, uncontrolled infections, pregnancy or lactation were excluded from the study. Clinical symptoms, serum thyroxine, TRAb, thyroid ultrasound and orbital computed tomography formed the basis of the diagnosis. Total RNA was extracted using Trizol reagent, and RNA quality was checked on an Agilent 2100 Bioanalyzer. Study-wide findings and limitations: Sample size was not statistically predetermined, and group allocation was not concealed from the investigators. In validation, the model predicted ophthalmopathy progression with about 70% sensitivity and 72.22% specificity; some twelve predicted patients were CT-confirmed with GO in a median of approximately six months. Among expanded thyroid clonotypes with frequency above 0.001, most also showed up in blood, which suggests that blood repertoires may reflect the thyroid immune response. Ophthalmopathy was separated from stable hyperthyroidism by the 13-signature model with more than 85% sensitivity and around 81% specificity in cross-validation and with 80%/75% in the test set.

Sequencing was done on a sample of peripheral blood or thyroid tissue (not recorded which). The sequence links TRBV6-1 to TRBJ1-1, and 10 junctional nucleotides match TRBD1. The sequence derives from an adult man with Graves' hyperthyroidism. The DNA is as follows: TGTGCCAGCAGTCTTGGACAGGGGGGGACGAACACTGAAGCTTTCTTT. This codes for CASSLGQGGTNTEAFF.